Listed here are 31 T cell receptor beta chains from one sample, sequenced in a study of blood T cell repertoires in COVID-19. Profiling relied on immunoSEQ multiplex PCR, and the TCRdb table lists in-frame clones only, not all of them. Of 150,000 or so clones in the sample, 76% are singletons; the top ten hold approximately 4.5%. Sequencing was performed on peripheral blood. Receptor source: a woman over 75 with active or convalescent COVID-19.

The genes are TRBV6-2 or TRBV6-3 and TRBJ2-3; the match to TRBD2 covers 9 bases. V shed 0 bases, J shed 2 bases, and the junction held 6 bases outside the gene matches. The CDR3 contains 17 residues. In germline, CDR1 is MNHEY, CDR2 SVGEGT. CDR3 sequence: CASSYSFSGGNTDTQYF. CDR3 sequence (DNA): TGTGCCAGCAGTTACTCGTTCAGCGGGGGGAACACAGATACGCAGTATTTT.

The CDR3, as DNA: TGTGCCAGCAGCTTAGAAGGCGCCTGGGGGGGCCGCGAGCAGTACTTC. Amino acid sequence: CASSLEGAWGGREQYF. The chain links TRBV7-2 to TRBJ2-7; weak D call: TRBD2 (7 bases). V dropped 1 base and J dropped 6 bases, with 19 bases sitting between them. Germline V CDR1 and CDR2: SGHTA, FQGNSA. This CDR3 is built from 16 residues.

The genes are TRBV5-1 and TRBJ2-4; 9 bases line up with TRBD1. The J segment lost 7 bases and the V segment lost 4 bases, leaving 6 bases of the junction unmatched. This CDR3 region has 14 residues. In germline, CDR1 is SGHRS, CDR2 YFSETQ. The CDR3 protein is CASSQDRGNNIQYF. DNA of the CDR3: TGCGCCAGCAGCCAGGACAGGGGAAACAACATTCAGTACTTC.

The chain carries TRBV7-9 and TRBJ1-6, with D possibly matching TRBD1 (5 bases). The CDR3 is 17 residues long. The germline V gene encodes CDR1 SEHNR and CDR2 FQNEAQ (reference sequence). V lost 0 bases and J lost 6, with 15 bases in between. DNA of the CDR3: TGTGCCAGCAGCTTAGCAGGTATCAGGGAAAGTAATTCACCCCTCCACTTT. Amino acid sequence: CASSLAGIRESNSPLHF. The full variable domain, rest sourced from reference TRBV7-9 and TRBJ1-6, is DTGVSQNPRHKITKRGQNVTFRCDPISEHNRLYWYRQTLGQGPEFLTYFQNEAQLEKSRLLSDRFSAERPKGSFSTLEIQRTEQGDSAMYLCASSLAGIRESNSPLHFGNGTRLTVT.

The chain carries TRBV6-5 and TRBJ1-5; D might be TRBD1 (5 bases). Trimming removed 6 bases from V and 9 bases from J, with 15 bases in between. Germline values: CDR1 MNHEY, CDR2 SVGAGI. The CDR3 extends over 13 amino acids. The CDR3 region is CASRARGYGPQHF. CDR3 bases: TGTGCCAGCAGAGCACGGGGGTATGGGCCCCAGCATTTT.

The V gene is TRBV7-8, the J gene TRBJ1-5; 7 bases align to TRBD1. The V gene's germline CDR1 is SGHVS and CDR2 FQNEAQ. The CDR3 length is 15 residues. The junction had 3 bases not matched to a gene; V was cut back by 4 bases and J by 0 bases. The CDR3 region is CASSSQGRSNQPQHF. Here the CDR3 DNA reads TGTGCCAGCAGCTCACAGGGGCGTAGCAATCAGCCCCAGCATTTT.

The CDR3 coding sequence is TGTGCCAGCAGCTTAGGAACCCGGGGTCGTAGCTACGAGCAGTACTTC. This translates into CASSLGTRGRSYEQYF. The gene calls are TRBV7-2 and TRBJ2-7; TRBD2 is a possible D gene (5 bases). The V end lost 1 base, the J end lost 3 bases, and 16 bases lay between the germline ends. The germline gives CDR1 SGHTA, CDR2 FQGNSA. The CDR3 runs 16 residues.

The V call is TRBV5-4, the J call TRBJ1-4; 8 bases line up with TRBD1. CDR1 and CDR2 from the germline V gene are SGHNT and YYREEE (reference sequence). The ends lost 0 bases at V and 10 bases at J; junction bases unmatched: 5. This CDR3 region has 14 residues. CDR3 in DNA: TGTGCCAGCAGCTTGGACAGGGGGTACGGAAAACTGTTTTTT. Its protein is CASSLDRGYGKLFF.

DNA of the CDR3: TGTGCCAGTAGAGTAAACGGGGACAGCAACTACGAGCAGTACTTC. Its protein is CASRVNGDSNYEQYF. The rearrangement uses TRBV19 and TRBJ2-7; 7 bases align to TRBD1. This CDR3 region has 15 residues. V was pared by 6 bases and J by 3 bases, with 11 bases of the junction left unmatched. CDR1 and CDR2 (germline): LNHDA, SQIVND (reference sequence).

The chain carries TRBV9 and TRBJ2-3; a weak D match, TRBD1 (6 bases). The V end lost 3 bases, the J end lost 8 bases, and 19 bases lay between the germline ends. CDR1 is SGDLS and CDR2 is YYNGEE in the germline V gene. The CDR3 is made up of 15 amino acids. CDR3 nucleotide sequence: TGTGCCAGCAGCGACCGGGACAATCCAATCGGTACGCAGTATTTT. This translates into CASSDRDNPIGTQYF.

The CDR3 loop reads CASSHLSSVVTF. CDR3 bases: TGTGCCAGCAGCCACCTCTCGTCGGTTGTCACCTTC. The chain is built from TRBV3-1 (or the pseudogene TRBV3-2) and TRBJ1-2; D is unclear. The germline V gene has CDR1 LGHDT and CDR2 YNNKEL (reference sequence). There are 12 residues in the CDR3. Trimming left V 3 bases short and J 13 bases short, with 15 bases between.

The rearrangement uses TRBV19 and TRBJ1-1; D is possibly TRBD1 (6 bases). This CDR3 is 15 amino acids long. With 3 bases removed from V and 2 bases from J, the gap between germline ends came to 13 bases. Germline assignment: CDR1 LNHDA and CDR2 SQIVND (reference sequence). The CDR3 region is CASSIFGQINTEAFF. The CDR3 bases are TGTGCCAGTAGTATTTTCGGACAGATTAACACTGAAGCTTTCTTT.

The rearrangement uses TRBV27 and TRBJ2-7; D not certain. The CDR3 runs to 17 residues. The germline V gene has CDR1 MNHEY and CDR2 SMNVEV (reference sequence). V lost 4 bases and J 0 bases, leaving 19 bases between the germline ends. CDR3 sequence reads: CASSSRNTVSSSYEQYF. In nucleotides, the CDR3 is TGTGCCAGCAGTTCGAGGAATACGGTATCTAGCTCCTACGAGCAGTACTTC.

CDR3 sequence reads: CASSVVVGGQNEQFF. In DNA form, the CDR3 reads TGTGCCAGCAGCGTAGTTGTGGGGGGGCAAAATGAGCAGTTCTTC. This sequence joins TRBV9 and TRBJ2-1; weak D call: TRBD2 (7 bases). Germline loops: CDR1 SGDLS, CDR2 YYNGEE. Trimming removed 0 bases from V and 7 bases from J, with 14 bases in between. The CDR3 covers 15 residues.

The chain uses TRBV7-2 and TRBJ1-1; 7 nucleotides agree with TRBD1. The germline V gene has CDR1 SGHTA and CDR2 FQGNSA. The CDR3 has 15 amino acids. After removal of 1 base from V and 5 bases from J, the junction contained 7 bases not matched to a gene. CDR3 residues: CASSLEAGGWTEAFF. In DNA, the CDR3 is TGTGCCAGCAGCTTAGAAGCAGGGGGATGGACTGAAGCTTTCTTT.

V gene TRBV10-2 combines with J gene TRBJ1-5, with D unclear. The CDR3 covers 13 residues. Germline V gene lookup returns CDR1 WSHSY and CDR2 SAAADI. Trimming left V 2 bases short and J 3 bases short, with 5 bases between. The CDR3 DNA is TGCGCCAGCAGTGAGAACACCAATCAGCCCCAGCATTTT. Protein product: CASSENTNQPQHF.

This chain links TRBV18 with TRBJ1-2; D may be TRBD1 (5 bases). Trimming left V 3 bases short and J 2 bases short, with 7 bases between. CDR3 length: 13 amino acids. Germline CDR1 is KGHSH and CDR2 is LQKENI. The CDR3 DNA sequence: TGTGCCAGCTCACCGGGACTCAACTATGGCTACACCTTC. Amino acid sequence: CASSPGLNYGYTF. Based on the CDR3 plus reference TRBV18 and TRBJ1-2, the full variable domain is NAGVMQNPRHLVRRRGQEARLRCSPMKGHSHVYWYRQLPEEGLKFMVYLQKENIIDESGMPKERFSAEFPKEGPSILRIQQVVRGDSAAYFCASSPGLNYGYTFGSGTRLTVV.

The CDR3 nucleotides read TGTGCCAGCAGCCATACTGGGGCTCCTTCTTATGGCTACACCTTC. Encoded protein: CASSHTGAPSYGYTF. The chain uses TRBV14 and TRBJ1-2; a weak D match, TRBD1 (5 bases). The V gene lost 3 bases and the J gene lost 5 bases, with 16 bases spanning the gap. Germline lookup yields CDR1 SGHDN and CDR2 FVKESK. The CDR3 has 15 residues.

The rearrangement links TRBV6-4 to TRBJ2-6; 9 bases agree with TRBD2. The CDR3 loop spans 18 amino acids. The V segment lost 0 bases and the J segment 1 base; nucleotides outside the gene matches: 4. Germline loops: CDR1 MRHNA, CDR2 SNTAGT. This CDR3 reads CASSDSQRGASGANVLTF. CDR3 DNA: TGTGCCAGCAGTGACTCGCAGCGGGGGGCGTCTGGGGCCAACGTCCTGACTTTC.

Only a few counts were recorded for this clone. The rearrangement links TRBV19 to TRBJ1-2; D is ambiguous. Trimming pared 4 bases from V and 4 bases from J, leaving 13 bases between. The CDR3 covers 14 residues. Germline lookup yields CDR1 LNHDA and CDR2 SQIVND (reference sequence). Written as DNA, the CDR3 is TGTGCCAGTAGTACGGACGTCCGGGGCTATGGCTACACCTTC. Its translation is CASSTDVRGYGYTF.

Only one count was recorded for this clone. V gene TRBV6-5 combines with J gene TRBJ2-7; 9 bases agree with TRBD1. In germline, CDR1 is MNHEY, CDR2 SVGAGI. J lost 3 bases, V lost 4 bases, and 4 bases had no gene match. The CDR3 extends over 14 amino acids. CDR3 coding DNA: TGTGCCAGCAGTTTACAGGGGGCCGGCTACGAGCAGTACTTC. It codes for CASSLQGAGYEQYF.

The gene calls are TRBV7-8 and TRBJ1-2, with D unresolved. Germline lookup yields CDR1 SGHVS and CDR2 FQNEAQ. V lost 0 bases and J 4 bases, leaving 9 bases between the germline ends. The CDR3 is 14 amino acids. DNA for the CDR3: TGTGCCAGCAGCTTAGCCCAGGTTGGCTATGGCTACACCTTC. This encodes CASSLAQVGYGYTF.

This clone showed up just a few times. The chain combines TRBV5-6 with TRBJ1-1, with D maybe TRBD1 (5 bases). Trimming removed 6 bases from V and 0 bases from J, with 15 bases in between. The CDR3 has 15 amino acids. In germline, CDR1 is SGHDT, CDR2 YYEEEE. This CDR3 reads CASTNWGGLNTEAFF. CDR3 bases: TGTGCCAGCACCAATTGGGGCGGATTGAACACTGAAGCTTTCTTT.

The rearrangement joins TRBV5-1 to TRBJ2-3, with a tentative D call TRBD2 (5 bases). Germline CDR1 is SGHRS and CDR2 is YFSETQ. The CDR3 consists of 15 residues. Trimming shortened V by 1 base and J by 0 bases, and 9 bases separated the two germline ends. The DNA of the CDR3 is TGCGCCAGCAGCTTGATAAGCGGAAGCACAGATACGCAGTATTTT. Translating it yields CASSLISGSTDTQYF.

The V call is TRBV7-2, the J call TRBJ1-1, with 10 bases fitting TRBD1. The V gene's germline CDR1 is SGHTA and CDR2 FQGNSA. Germline trimming cut 5 bases from V and 0 bases from J; bases unmatched to any gene: 9. The CDR3 loop spans 17 amino acids. The CDR3 spells CASSLGQGPLMNTEAFF. The CDR3 DNA reads as TGTGCCAGCAGCCTGGGACAGGGGCCCCTCATGAACACTGAAGCTTTCTTT.

The V gene is TRBV6-1, the J gene TRBJ2-1; 7 bases match TRBD1. The V gene end was trimmed by 1 base and the J gene end by 16 bases; junction bases not matched to a gene: 13. CDR3 length: 14 amino acids. Germline assignment: CDR1 MNHNS and CDR2 SASEGT. Here the CDR3 DNA reads TGTGCCAGCAGTGAAGGGAGCCGGACAGGAAGAAACTTCTTC. Translating it yields CASSEGSRTGRNFF.

The chain is built from TRBV19 and TRBJ2-1; the match to TRBD2 covers 11 bases. Losses at the gene ends were 10 bases for V and 1 base for J; bases not matched to a gene: 12. CDR1 is LNHDA and CDR2 is SQIVND in the germline V gene (reference sequence). The CDR3 extends over 17 amino acids. The CDR3 DNA sequence: TGTGCCACCAGAGCAGGCGCTAGCGGGGGGTCCTACAATGAGCAGTTCTTC. It is translated as CATRAGASGGSYNEQFF.

This sequence joins TRBV18 and TRBJ1-4, with a possible D match to TRBD1 (5 bases). V gave up 3 bases and J gave up 5 bases, with 13 bases separating them. The CDR3 is made up of 15 amino acids. Germline CDR1 reads KGHSH; CDR2 reads LQKENI. CDR3: CASSPRLGQNEKLFF. The CDR3 coding sequence is TGTGCCAGCTCACCCCGGTTGGGGCAAAATGAAAAACTGTTTTTT.

V gene TRBV19 combines with J gene TRBJ1-1; a weak D match, TRBD1 (5 bases). The length of the CDR3 is 13 residues. CDR1 and CDR2 (germline): LNHDA, SQIVND (reference sequence). The V end lost 5 bases, the J end lost 0 bases, and 7 bases lay between the germline ends. CDR3 nucleotide sequence: TGTGCCAGTAGTGCAGGGATGAACACTGAAGCTTTCTTT. It is translated as CASSAGMNTEAFF.

This clone has a single count. The chain couples TRBV7-3 to TRBJ2-5; 7 bases align to TRBD2. Germline CDR1 is SGHTA and CDR2 is FQGTGA. V lost 2 bases to trimming and J lost 0 bases; unmatched junction nucleotides: 3. The CDR3 extends over 15 amino acids. CDR3 region: CASSLGGEYQETQYF. The CDR3 nucleotides read TGTGCCAGCAGCTTAGGGGGGGAGTACCAAGAGACCCAGTACTTC.

The V call is TRBV4-1, the J call TRBJ1-6; 7 bases agree with TRBD1. Germline V gene data show CDR1 as MGHRA and CDR2 as YSYEKL. The CDR3 runs to 14 residues. With 6 bases clipped from V and 10 bases from J, the junction kept 9 bases outside the gene matches. CDR3 nucleotide sequence: TGCGCCAGCAGAGATAACAGGGGAGGATCACCCCTCCACTTT. Its protein product is CASRDNRGGSPLHF.